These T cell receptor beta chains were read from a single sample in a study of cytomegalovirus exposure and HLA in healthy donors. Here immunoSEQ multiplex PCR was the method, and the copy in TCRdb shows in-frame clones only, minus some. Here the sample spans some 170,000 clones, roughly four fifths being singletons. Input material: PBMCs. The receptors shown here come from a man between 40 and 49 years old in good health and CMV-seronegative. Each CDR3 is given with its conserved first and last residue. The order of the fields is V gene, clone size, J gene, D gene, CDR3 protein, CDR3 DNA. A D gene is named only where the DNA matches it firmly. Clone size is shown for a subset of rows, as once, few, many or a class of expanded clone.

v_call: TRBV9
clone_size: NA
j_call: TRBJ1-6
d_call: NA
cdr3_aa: CASSETPGPLHF
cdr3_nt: TGTGCCAGCAGCGAGACCCCGGGGCCCCTCCACTTT

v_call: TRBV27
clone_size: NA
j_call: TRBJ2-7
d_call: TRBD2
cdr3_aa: CASSLWGGGGYEQYF
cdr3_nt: TGTGCCAGCAGTTTATGGGGCGGGGGGGGCTACGAGCAGTACTTC

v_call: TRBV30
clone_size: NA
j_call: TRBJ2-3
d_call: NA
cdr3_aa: CAWEASGTDTQYF
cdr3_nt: TGTGCCTGGGAGGCGTCGGGCACAGATACGCAGTATTTT

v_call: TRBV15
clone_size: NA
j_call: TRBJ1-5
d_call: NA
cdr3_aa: CATSERTHQPQHF
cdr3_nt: TGTGCCACCAGCGAACGGACACATCAGCCCCAGCATTTT

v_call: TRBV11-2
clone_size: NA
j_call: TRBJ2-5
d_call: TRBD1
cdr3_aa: CASSSVPPGQGFFQETQYF
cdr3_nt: TGTGCCAGCAGCTCAGTCCCCCCGGGACAGGGATTTTTTCAAGAGACCCAGTACTTC

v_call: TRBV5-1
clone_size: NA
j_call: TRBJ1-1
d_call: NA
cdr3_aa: CASRQGLNTEAFF
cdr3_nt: TGCGCCAGCAGACAGGGTCTGAACACTGAAGCTTTCTTT

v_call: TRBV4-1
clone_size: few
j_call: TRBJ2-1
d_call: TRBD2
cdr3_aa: CASSQVLAGGVDEQFF
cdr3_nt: TGTGCCAGCAGCCAAGTGCTAGCGGGGGGCGTAGATGAGCAGTTCTTC

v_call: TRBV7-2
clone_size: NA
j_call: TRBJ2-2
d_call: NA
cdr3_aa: CASSVGGHLGTGELFF
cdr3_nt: TGTGCCAGCAGCGTAGGGGGGCATCTGGGTACCGGGGAGCTGTTTTTT

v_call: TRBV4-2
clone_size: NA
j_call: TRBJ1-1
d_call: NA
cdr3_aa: CASSQTPRGGTEAFF
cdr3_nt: TGTGCCAGCAGCCAGACACCGAGGGGAGGGACTGAAGCTTTCTTT

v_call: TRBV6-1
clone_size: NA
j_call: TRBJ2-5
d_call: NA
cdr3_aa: CASSEPERTGSAQETQYF
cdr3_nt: TGTGCCAGCAGTGAGCCAGAACGAACAGGGTCCGCTCAAGAGACCCAGTACTTC

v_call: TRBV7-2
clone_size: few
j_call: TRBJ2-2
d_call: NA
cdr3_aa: CASSQGLNTGELFF
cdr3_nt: TGTGCCAGCAGCCAGGGGCTAAACACCGGGGAGCTGTTTTTT

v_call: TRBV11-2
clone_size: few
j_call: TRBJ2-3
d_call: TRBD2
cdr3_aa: CASSRELAGGPDTQYF
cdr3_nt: TGTGCCAGCAGCCGCGAACTAGCGGGGGGGCCAGATACGCAGTATTTT

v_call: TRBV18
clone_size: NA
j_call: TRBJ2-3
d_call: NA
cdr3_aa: CASSPRPTGFSDGSTDTQYF
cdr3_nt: TGTGCCAGCTCACCGCGCCCTACAGGGTTTTCCGATGGTAGCACAGATACGCAGTATTTT

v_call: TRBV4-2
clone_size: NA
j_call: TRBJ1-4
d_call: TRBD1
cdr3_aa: CASSPRQGEGEKLFF
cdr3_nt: TGTGCCAGCAGCCCCCGACAGGGTGAGGGTGAAAAACTGTTTTTT

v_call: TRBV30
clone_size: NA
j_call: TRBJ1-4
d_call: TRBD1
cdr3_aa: CAWSDRGQKLFF
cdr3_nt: TGTGCCTGGAGTGACAGGGGGCAAAAACTGTTTTTT